This TCR beta chain was identified during a study of T-cell memory formation after mild COVID-19. Study-wide points: CM and EM subsets held most contracting CD4+ clones; EMRA held CD8+ ones.

This CDR3 comprises 14 residues. Germline V gives CDR1 SGHRS, CDR2 YFSETQ. Trimming removed 4 bases from V and 5 bases from J, with 15 bases in between. Each CDR3 protein gets one entry after TCRdb re-called the 5' RACE reads with MiXCR. The data contain about 170,000 distinct CDR3 sequences, 13% of them singletons. Comment on this clonotype: Its antigen is still unknown.

The receptor was derived from a man younger than 35 who had mild COVID-19 (a few samples of this study predate the infection). Cell type and time point are not known. The gene calls are TRBV5-1 and TRBJ1-2, with D possibly matching TRBD1 (5 bases). Sequencing used PBMCs or a T cell subset sorted from them (not recorded which). CDR3 loop: CASSPGGGEYGYTF. The CDR3 DNA follows: TGCGCCAGCAGCCCCGGTGGGGGGGAATATGGCTACACCTTC.